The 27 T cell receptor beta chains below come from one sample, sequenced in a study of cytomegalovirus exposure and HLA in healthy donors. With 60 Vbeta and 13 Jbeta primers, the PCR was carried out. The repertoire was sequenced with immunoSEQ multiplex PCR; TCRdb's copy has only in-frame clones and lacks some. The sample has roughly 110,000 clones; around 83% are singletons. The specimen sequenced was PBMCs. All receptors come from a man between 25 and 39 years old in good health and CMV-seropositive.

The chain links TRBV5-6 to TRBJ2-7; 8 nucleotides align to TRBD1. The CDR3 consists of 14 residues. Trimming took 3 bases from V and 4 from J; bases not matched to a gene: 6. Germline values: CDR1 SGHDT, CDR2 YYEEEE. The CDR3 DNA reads TGTGCCAGCAGCTCGGGACAGGCCGCATACGAGCAGTACGTC. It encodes CASSSGQAAYEQYV.

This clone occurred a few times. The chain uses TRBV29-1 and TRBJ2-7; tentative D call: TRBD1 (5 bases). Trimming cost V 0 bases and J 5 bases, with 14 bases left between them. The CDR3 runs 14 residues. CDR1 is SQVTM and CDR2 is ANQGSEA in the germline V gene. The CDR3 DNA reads TGCAGCGTTGAAGAGGGGCCAGGGATTAACGAGCAGTACGTC. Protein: CSVEEGPGINEQYV.

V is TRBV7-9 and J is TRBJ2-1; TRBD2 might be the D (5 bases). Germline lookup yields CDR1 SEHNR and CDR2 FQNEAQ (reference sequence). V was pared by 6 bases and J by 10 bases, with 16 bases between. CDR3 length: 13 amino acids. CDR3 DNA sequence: TGTGCCAGCAGGATTCTGGAGCGGCAGGAGCAGTTCTTC. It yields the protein CASRILERQEQFF.

CDR3 region: CASSFNEGQGVGYTF. The CDR3 coding sequence is TGTGCCAGCAGCTTTAACGAGGGACAGGGGGTTGGCTACACCTTC. The V gene is TRBV5-6, the J gene TRBJ1-2; TRBD1 agrees at 11 bases. CDR1 and CDR2 from the germline V gene are SGHDT and YYEEEE. The junction had 7 bases not matched to a gene; V was cut back by 2 bases and J by 7 bases. There are 15 residues in the CDR3.

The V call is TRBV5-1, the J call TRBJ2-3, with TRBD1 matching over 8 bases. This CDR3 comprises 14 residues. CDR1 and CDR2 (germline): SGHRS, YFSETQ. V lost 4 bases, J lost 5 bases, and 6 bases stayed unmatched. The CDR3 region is CASSDLRGQDTQYF. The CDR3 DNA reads TGCGCCAGCAGCGATCTCAGGGGGCAAGATACGCAGTATTTT.

DNA for the CDR3: TGTGCCACCAGCAGAGGACTTAAGGAGGGCTTGTATTCACCCCTCCACTTT. The encoded protein is CATSRGLKEGLYSPLHF. This chain joins TRBV15 and TRBJ1-6; D remains unclear. The CDR3 sequence is 17 residues long. V was shortened by 1 base and J by 8 bases, with 18 bases between the two germline ends. Germline V gene data show CDR1 as LNHNV and CDR2 as YYDKDF (reference sequence).

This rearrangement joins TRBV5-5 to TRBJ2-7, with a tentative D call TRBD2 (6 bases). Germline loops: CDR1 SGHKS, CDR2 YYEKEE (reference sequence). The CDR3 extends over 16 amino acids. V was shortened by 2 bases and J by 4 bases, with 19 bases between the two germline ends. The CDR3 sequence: CASSFRTNPADYEQYF. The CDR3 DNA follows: TGTGCCAGCAGCTTTCGGACTAACCCCGCCGATTACGAGCAGTACTTC. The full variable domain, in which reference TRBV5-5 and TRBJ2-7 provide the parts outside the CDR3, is DAGVTQSPTHLIKTRGQQVTLRCSPISGHKSVSWYQQVLGQGPQFIFQYYEKEERGRGNFPDRFSARQFPNYSSELNVNALLLGDSALYLCASSFRTNPADYEQYFGPGTRLTVT.

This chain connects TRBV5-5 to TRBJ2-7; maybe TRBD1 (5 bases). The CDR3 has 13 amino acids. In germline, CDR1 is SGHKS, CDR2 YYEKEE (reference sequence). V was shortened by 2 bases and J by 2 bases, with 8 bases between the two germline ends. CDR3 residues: CASSFDRTYEQYF. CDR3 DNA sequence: TGTGCCAGCAGCTTCGACAGAACCTACGAGCAGTACTTC.

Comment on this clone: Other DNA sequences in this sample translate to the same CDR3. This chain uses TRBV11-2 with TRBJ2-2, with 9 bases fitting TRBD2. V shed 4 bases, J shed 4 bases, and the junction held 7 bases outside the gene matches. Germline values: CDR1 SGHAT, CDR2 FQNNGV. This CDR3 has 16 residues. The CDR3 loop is CASSSLAGVSTGELFF. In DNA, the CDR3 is TGTGCCAGCAGCTCTTTAGCGGGGGTCAGCACCGGGGAGCTGTTTTTT.

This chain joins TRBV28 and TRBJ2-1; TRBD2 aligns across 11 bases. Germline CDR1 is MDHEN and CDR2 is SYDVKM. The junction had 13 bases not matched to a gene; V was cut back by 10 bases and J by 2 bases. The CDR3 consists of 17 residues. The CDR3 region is CATSGLAVSNTYNEQFF. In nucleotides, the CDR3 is TGTGCCACCTCGGGACTAGCGGTCTCCAATACCTACAATGAGCAGTTCTTC.

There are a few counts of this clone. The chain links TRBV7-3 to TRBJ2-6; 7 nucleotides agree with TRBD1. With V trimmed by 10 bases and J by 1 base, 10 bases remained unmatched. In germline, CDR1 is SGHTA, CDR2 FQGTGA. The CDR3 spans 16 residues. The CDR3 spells CATTRDRWSGANVLTF. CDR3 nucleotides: TGTGCCACCACAAGGGACAGATGGTCTGGGGCCAACGTCCTGACTTTC.

CDR3 DNA sequence: TGCGCCAGCAGCTCCCATCCAGACAGACCTGAAGCTTTCTTT. Its protein product is CASSSHPDRPEAFF. The V gene is TRBV5-1, the J gene TRBJ1-1; TRBD1 is a possible D gene (5 bases). The germline V gene has CDR1 SGHRS and CDR2 YFSETQ. This CDR3 region has 14 residues. V lost 3 bases to trimming and J lost 6 bases, with 15 bases between them.

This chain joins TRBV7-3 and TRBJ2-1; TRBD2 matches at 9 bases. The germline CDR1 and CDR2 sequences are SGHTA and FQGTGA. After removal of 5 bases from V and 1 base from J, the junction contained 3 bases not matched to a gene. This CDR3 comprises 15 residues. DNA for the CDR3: TGTGCCAGCAGCCAGGGACTAGCTTCCTACAATGAGCAGTTCTTC. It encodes CASSQGLASYNEQFF. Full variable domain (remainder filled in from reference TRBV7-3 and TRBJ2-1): GAGVSQTPSNKVTEKGKYVELRCDPISGHTALYWYRQSLGQGPEFLIYFQGTGAADDSGLPNDRFFAVRPEGSVSTLKIQRTERGDSAVYLCASSQGLASYNEQFFGPGTRLTVL.

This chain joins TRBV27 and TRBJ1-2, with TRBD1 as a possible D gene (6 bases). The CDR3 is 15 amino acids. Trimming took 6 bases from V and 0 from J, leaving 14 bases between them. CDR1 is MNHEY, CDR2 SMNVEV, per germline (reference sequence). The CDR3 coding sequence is TGTGCCAGCAGAAGGCCAGGGGCAGCTAACTATGGCTACACCTTC. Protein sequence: CASRRPGAANYGYTF.

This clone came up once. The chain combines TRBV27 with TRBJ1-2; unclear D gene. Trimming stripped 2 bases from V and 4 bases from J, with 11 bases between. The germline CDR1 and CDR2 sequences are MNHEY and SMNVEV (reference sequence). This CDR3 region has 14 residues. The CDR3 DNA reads TGTGCCAGCAGTTTACGCCGGGAAAGCTATGGCTACACCTTC. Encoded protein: CASSLRRESYGYTF.

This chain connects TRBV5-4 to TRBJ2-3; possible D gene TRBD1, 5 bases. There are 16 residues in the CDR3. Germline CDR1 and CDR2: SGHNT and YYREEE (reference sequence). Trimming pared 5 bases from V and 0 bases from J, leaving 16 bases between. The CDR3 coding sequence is TGTGCCAGCAGTCCTGGACAATCTCGGAGCACAGATACGCAGTATTTT. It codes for CASSPGQSRSTDTQYF. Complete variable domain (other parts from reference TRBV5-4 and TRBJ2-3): ETGVTQSPTHLIKTRGQQVTLRCSSQSGHNTVSWYQQALGQGPQFIFQYYREEENGRGNFPPRFSGLQFPNYSSELNVNALELDDSALYLCASSPGQSRSTDTQYFGPGTRLTVL.

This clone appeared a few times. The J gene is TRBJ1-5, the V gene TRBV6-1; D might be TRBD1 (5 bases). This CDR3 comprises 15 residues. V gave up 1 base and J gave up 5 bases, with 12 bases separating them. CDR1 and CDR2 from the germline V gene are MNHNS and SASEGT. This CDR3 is CASSEDIRGDQPQHF. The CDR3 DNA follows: TGTGCCAGCAGTGAAGATATTCGGGGGGATCAGCCCCAGCATTTT.

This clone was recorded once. The CDR3 nucleotides read TGTGCCAGCAGCTCCGGGACAGGGGGTAAGCAGTACTTC. Protein sequence: CASSSGTGGKQYF. The chain has TRBV11-2 and TRBJ2-7; 11 bases are shared with TRBD1. With 4 bases clipped from V and 8 bases from J, the junction kept 4 bases outside the gene matches. Germline V gives CDR1 SGHAT, CDR2 FQNNGV. The CDR3 sequence is 13 residues long.

The CDR3 DNA reads TGTGCCAGCAGCCCCAACAGGAAGTTTAACGAGCAGTACTTC. Protein sequence: CASSPNRKFNEQYF. The rearrangement uses TRBV9 and TRBJ2-7, with D perhaps TRBD1 (5 bases). The CDR3 covers 14 residues. Between the trimmed V and J ends, which lost 4 bases and 5 bases, there was a span of 16 bases. Germline V gene lookup returns CDR1 SGDLS and CDR2 YYNGEE.

CDR3 region: CASSLGQGYVPDTQYF. In DNA, the CDR3 is TGTGCCAGCAGCTTGGGACAGGGTTATGTCCCAGATACGCAGTATTTT. The chain uses TRBV5-4 and TRBJ2-3; 7 bases line up with TRBD1. The CDR3 is 16 amino acids. Losses at the gene ends were 0 bases for V and 4 bases for J; bases not matched to a gene: 8. Germline V gives CDR1 SGHNT, CDR2 YYREEE (reference sequence).

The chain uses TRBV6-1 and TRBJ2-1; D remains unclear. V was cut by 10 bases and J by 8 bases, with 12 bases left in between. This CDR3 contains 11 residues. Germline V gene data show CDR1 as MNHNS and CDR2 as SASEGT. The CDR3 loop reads CATSWSYEQFF. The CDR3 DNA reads TGTGCCACCTCCTGGAGTTATGAGCAGTTCTTC.

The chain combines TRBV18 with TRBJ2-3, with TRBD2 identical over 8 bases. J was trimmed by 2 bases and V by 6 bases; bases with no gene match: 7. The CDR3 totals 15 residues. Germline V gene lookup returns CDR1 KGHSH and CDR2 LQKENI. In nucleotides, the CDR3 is TGTGCCAGCTCGTATACTAGCGGCTCCACAGATACGCAGTATTTT. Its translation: CASSYTSGSTDTQYF.

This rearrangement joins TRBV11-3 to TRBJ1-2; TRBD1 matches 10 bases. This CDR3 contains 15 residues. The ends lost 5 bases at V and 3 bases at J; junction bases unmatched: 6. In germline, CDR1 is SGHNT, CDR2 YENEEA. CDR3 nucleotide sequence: TGTGCCAGCAGCCCCGGGACAGGGGCTTACTATGGCTACACCTTC. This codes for CASSPGTGAYYGYTF.

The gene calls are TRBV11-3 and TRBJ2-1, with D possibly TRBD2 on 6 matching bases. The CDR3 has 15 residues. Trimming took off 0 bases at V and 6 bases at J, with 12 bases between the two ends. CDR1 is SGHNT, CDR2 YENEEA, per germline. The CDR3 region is CASSLEGGVSNEQFF. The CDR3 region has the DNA TGTGCCAGCAGCTTAGAAGGAGGGGTTAGCAATGAGCAGTTCTTC.

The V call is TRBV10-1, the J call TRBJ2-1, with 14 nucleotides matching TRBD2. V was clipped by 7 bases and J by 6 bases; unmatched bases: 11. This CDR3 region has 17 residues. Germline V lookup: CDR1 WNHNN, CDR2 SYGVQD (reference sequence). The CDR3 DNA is TGCGCCAGCAAGGGACTAGCGGGAGTCAATGAGGTCAATGAGCAGTTCTTC. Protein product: CASKGLAGVNEVNEQFF.

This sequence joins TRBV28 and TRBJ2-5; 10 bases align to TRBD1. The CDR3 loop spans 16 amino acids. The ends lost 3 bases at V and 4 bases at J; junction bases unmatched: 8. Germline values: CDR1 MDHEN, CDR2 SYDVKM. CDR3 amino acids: CASSFLVGQGVETQYF. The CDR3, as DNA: TGTGCCAGCAGTTTTCTTGTCGGACAGGGGGTAGAGACCCAGTACTTC.

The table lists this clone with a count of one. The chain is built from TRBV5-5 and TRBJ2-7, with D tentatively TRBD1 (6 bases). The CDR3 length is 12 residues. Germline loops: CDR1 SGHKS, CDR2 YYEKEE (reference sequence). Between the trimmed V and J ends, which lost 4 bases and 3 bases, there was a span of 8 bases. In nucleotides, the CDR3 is TGTGCCAGCAGCGCGGACAGCTACGAGCAGTACGTC. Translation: CASSADSYEQYV.